This T cell receptor (beta chain) was profiled in a study of T cells in Graves' hyperthyroidism and ophthalmopathy. This clonotype occurred many times. RNA transcripts were the template for amplifying TCR beta CDR3 regions. Researchers ran a first-round RT-PCR on the TCR CDR3 using the HTBI primer set. In TCRdb, the multiplex PCR reads were re-called with MiXCR into one record per CDR3 protein. This sample carries roughly 380,000 distinct CDR3 sequences, approximately 14% of them seen once, and the ten largest clones take approximately 5.3%. The CDR3 loop spans 12 amino acids. V gave up 6 bases and J gave up 5 bases, with 9 bases separating them. Germline V gene data show CDR1 as SGHRS and CDR2 as YFSETQ.

This chain connects TRBV5-1 to TRBJ2-1; D is unresolved. This receptor was taken from a young woman with Graves' hyperthyroidism. The sample comprised blood. The CDR3 spells CASTLNDNEQFF. The CDR3 DNA is TGCGCCAGCACCCTAAACGACAATGAGCAGTTCTTC.